This note documents a single TCR beta chain sequence. These data belong to a study of blood T cell repertoires in COVID-19. In the original analysis: Estimates of nucleated cell counts were drawn from the amplification of reference gene primers. Only in-frame clones appear in the TCRdb table, and some are missing; sequencing was by immunoSEQ multiplex PCR. V and J calls and clone size are as listed in that table; D and trimming were resolved from the DNA. This sample has about 240,000 clones, with approximately 80% found just once. Germline V gene lookup returns CDR1 SGHTA and CDR2 FQGTGA. This CDR3 spans 15 amino acids. The junction had 6 bases not matched to a gene; V was cut back by 1 base and J by 10 bases.

The chain has TRBV7-3 and TRBJ1-6; 8 positions match TRBD1. Specimen: peripheral blood. The TCR sequence derives from a man younger than 40 who had recovered from COVID-19. As DNA, the CDR3 is TGTGCCAGCAGCTTAAAGGCAGGGGGCTTATCACCCCTCCACTTT. Encoded protein: CASSLKAGGLSPLHF.